These 32 T cell receptor beta chains were all obtained from the same sample, sequenced in a study of T cells in localized non-small cell lung cancer. Profiled with immunoSEQ multiplex PCR; TCRdb holds only in-frame clones, not every one. This table holds more than 11,000 clones, about nine tenths found once. The input for sequencing was peripheral blood mononuclear cells, taken before any cancer treatment. The receptors were sampled from a man aged 40 to 75 with stage III lung adenocarcinoma.

The V gene is TRBV2, the J gene TRBJ2-1; 11 bases are shared with TRBD2. The germline CDR1 and CDR2 sequences are SNHLY and FYNNEI. Germline trimming cut 6 bases from V and 9 bases from J; bases unmatched to any gene: 10. The CDR3 runs 15 residues. The CDR3 coding sequence is TGTGCCAGCAGACGAACTAGCGGGAGTGTAACTGAGCAGTTCTTC. Encoded protein: CASRRTSGSVTEQFF.

The rearrangement joins TRBV13 to TRBJ1-3, with 9 bases aligning to TRBD1. Looked up from germline, CDR1 is PRHDT and CDR2 is FYEKMQ (reference sequence). J lost 0 bases, V lost 4 bases, and 4 bases had no gene match. The CDR3 consists of 16 residues. The CDR3 protein is CASSSGTGPSGNTIYF. The CDR3 bases are TGTGCCAGCAGCTCCGGGACAGGGCCCTCTGGAAACACCATATATTTT.

The chain uses TRBV16 and TRBJ1-5; D is uncertain. The length of the CDR3 is 14 residues. Trimming shortened V by 0 bases and J by 4 bases, and 7 bases separated the two germline ends. CDR1 and CDR2 (germline): KGHSY, FQNENV. The CDR3 DNA sequence: TGTGCCAGCAGCCAATCCCGGCAGAATCAGCCCCAGCATTTT. Translation gives CASSQSRQNQPQHF.

V gene TRBV5-1 combines with J gene TRBJ2-3, with 7 nucleotides matching TRBD2. CDR3 length equals 15 residues. Germline lookup yields CDR1 SGHRS and CDR2 YFSETQ. The V and J ends lost 0 bases and 2 bases, in that order; junction bases with no gene match: 3. CDR3 amino acids: CASSLGAGVTDTQYF. The CDR3 bases are TGCGCCAGCAGCTTGGGGGCGGGGGTCACAGATACGCAGTATTTT.

The chain combines TRBV7-9 with TRBJ1-2, with TRBD1 matching 8 bases. The germline V gene has CDR1 SEHNR and CDR2 FQNEAQ (reference sequence). Losses at the gene ends were 4 bases for V and 4 bases for J; bases not matched to a gene: 14. This CDR3 region has 17 residues. CDR3: CASSYLRPGQVGYGYTF. CDR3 bases: TGTGCCAGCAGCTACTTGCGACCGGGACAGGTGGGCTATGGCTACACCTTC.

This clone was recorded once. The genes are TRBV7-7 and TRBJ1-3; tentatively, D is TRBD1 (5 bases). CDR1 and CDR2 from the germline V gene are SSHAT and FNYEAQ (reference sequence). The CDR3 length is 15 residues. Trimming cost V 0 bases and J 3 bases, with 9 bases left between them. The CDR3 DNA is TGTGCCAGCAGCTTAGCGGCAGGGTATGGAAACACCATATATTTT. This gives the protein CASSLAAGYGNTIYF.

The chain carries TRBV7-9 and TRBJ2-1; D not certain. Trimming cost V 0 bases and J 0 bases, with 9 bases left between them. The CDR3 has 16 amino acids. Germline V gene lookup returns CDR1 SEHNR and CDR2 FQNEAQ (reference sequence). CDR3 in amino acids: CASSLAQPGSYNEQFF. The CDR3 coding sequence is TGTGCCAGCAGCTTAGCGCAGCCCGGCTCCTACAATGAGCAGTTCTTC.

This sequence joins TRBV11-2 and TRBJ2-1; the D gene is possibly TRBD2 (7 bases). The V and J ends lost 5 bases and 10 bases respectively, with 21 bases between them. Germline assignment: CDR1 SGHAT and CDR2 FQNNGV. This CDR3 is built from 15 residues. The CDR3 region has the DNA TGTGCCAGCAGCCCTTCTGGGGGGGGCTTAAGGGAGCAGTTCTTC. Its translation: CASSPSGGGLREQFF.

This clone showed up just a few times. The chain is built from TRBV13 and TRBJ2-3, with 9 bases aligning to TRBD2. Per the germline V gene, CDR1 is PRHDT and CDR2 is FYEKMQ (reference sequence). The CDR3 is 18 residues long. The J segment lost 1 base and the V segment lost 0 bases, leaving 8 bases of the junction unmatched. CDR3 sequence (DNA): TGTGCCAGCAGCTTAGGCAGTCGGACTAGCGCTGGCACAGATACGCAGTATTTT. Translated: CASSLGSRTSAGTDTQYF. The variable domain in full, completed from reference TRBV13 and TRBJ2-3, reads AAGVIQSPRHLIKEKRETATLKCYPIPRHDTVYWYQQGPGQDPQFLISFYEKMQSDKGSIPDRFSAQQFSDYHSELNMSSLELGDSALYFCASSLGSRTSAGTDTQYFGPGTRLTVL.

The V and J genes are TRBV28 and TRBJ2-1; D is ambiguous. This CDR3 has 12 residues. V lost 3 bases, J lost 7 bases, and 7 bases lay in between. The germline gives CDR1 MDHEN, CDR2 SYDVKM. Here the CDR3 reads CASSFGTNEQFF. CDR3 in DNA: TGTGCCAGCAGTTTCGGCACTAATGAGCAGTTCTTC.

V is TRBV19 and J is TRBJ2-7; 8 positions match TRBD1. The trim removed 4 bases at V and 2 bases at J, leaving 10 bases unmatched. CDR3 length: 16 amino acids. Germline V gene data show CDR1 as LNHDA and CDR2 as SQIVND (reference sequence). This CDR3 reads CASSRATGESTYEQYF. The CDR3 DNA reads TGTGCCAGTAGTAGGGCGACAGGGGAGAGTACCTACGAGCAGTACTTC.

The chain carries TRBV5-1 and TRBJ2-7, with D unclear. Germline V gives CDR1 SGHRS, CDR2 YFSETQ. Trimming took 7 bases from V and 0 from J, leaving 11 bases between them. The CDR3 totals 13 residues. For the CDR3, the DNA is TGCGCCAGCGCAAGGACGGACTCCTACGAGCAGTACTTC. Its translation is CASARTDSYEQYF.

The genes are TRBV7-8 and TRBJ2-1; 9 bases agree with TRBD2. Unmatched junction bases numbered 6, after V lost 5 bases and J lost 4 bases. The length of the CDR3 is 15 residues. Per the germline V gene, CDR1 is SGHVS and CDR2 is FQNEAQ. Written as DNA, the CDR3 is TGTGCCAGCAGCGTTAGCGGGAGTGCATACAATGAGCAGTTCTTC. Translating it yields CASSVSGSAYNEQFF.

CDR3 coding DNA: TGTGCCAGCAGCACCAGGACAGGGTCCGGTAATGAAAAACTGTTTTTT. Amino acids: CASSTRTGSGNEKLFF. V gene TRBV9 combines with J gene TRBJ1-4, with 8 bases aligning to TRBD1. The CDR3 loop spans 16 amino acids. V was clipped by 4 bases and J by 4 bases; unmatched bases: 9. Germline V CDR1 and CDR2: SGDLS, YYNGEE.

This chain links TRBV7-8 with TRBJ2-7, with 9 bases identical to TRBD1. Germline V gives CDR1 SGHVS, CDR2 FQNEAQ. This CDR3 contains 15 residues. The trim removed 1 base at V and 3 bases at J, leaving 4 bases unmatched. CDR3 nucleotides: TGTGCCAGCAGCTTAGACCGGGGACAGGGCTACGAGCAGTACTTC. Translated, it gives CASSLDRGQGYEQYF.

CDR3 bases: TGCGCCAGCAGCTTGATGGACAGCTCCTACAATGAGCAGTTCTTC. Translation gives CASSLMDSSYNEQFF. This chain joins TRBV5-1 and TRBJ2-1; D might be TRBD1 (6 bases). This CDR3 spans 15 amino acids. Germline V lookup: CDR1 SGHRS, CDR2 YFSETQ. V was trimmed by 1 base and J by 0 bases, leaving 8 bases between them.

This rearrangement joins TRBV15 to TRBJ2-2, with 10 bases fitting TRBD1. J was trimmed by 6 bases and V by 5 bases; bases with no gene match: 6. Germline V gene sequence: CDR1 LNHNV, CDR2 YYDKDF (reference sequence). The CDR3 totals 15 residues. CDR3 sequence reads: CATSGTGASPGELFF. The CDR3 bases are TGTGCCACCAGCGGGACAGGGGCCAGCCCCGGGGAGCTGTTTTTT. Based on the CDR3 plus reference TRBV15 and TRBJ2-2, the full variable domain is DAMVIQNPRYQVTQFGKPVTLSCSQTLNHNVMYWYQQKSSQAPKLLFHYYDKDFNNEADTPDNFQSRRPNTSFCFLDIRSPGLGDTAMYLCATSGTGASPGELFFGEGSRLTVL.

This chain links TRBV7-2 with TRBJ2-7; D is unclear. Germline V gene sequence: CDR1 SGHTA, CDR2 FQGNSA. The CDR3 covers 13 residues. V lost 4 bases to trimming and J lost 3 bases, with 10 bases between them. CDR3 loop: CASSWAERYEQYF. The CDR3 nucleotides are TGTGCCAGCAGCTGGGCAGAGCGCTACGAGCAGTACTTC.

The rearrangement joins TRBV14 to TRBJ2-7; D unresolved. This CDR3 region has 12 residues. Trimming took 4 bases from V and 1 from J, leaving 5 bases between them. Per the germline V gene, CDR1 is SGHDN and CDR2 is FVKESK. CDR3 nucleotides: TGTGCCAGCAGCCTAGTTTCCTACGAGCAGTACTTC. Protein product: CASSLVSYEQYF.

The chain is built from TRBV27 and TRBJ1-1; no definite D call. In germline, CDR1 is MNHEY, CDR2 SMNVEV (reference sequence). This CDR3 comprises 14 residues. V was pared by 3 bases and J by 1 base, with 9 bases between. CDR3 sequence: CASSLGGKNTEAFF. CDR3 nucleotide sequence: TGTGCCAGCAGTTTGGGCGGGAAGAACACTGAAGCTTTCTTT.

This chain links TRBV28 with TRBJ2-7; D gene uncertain. Germline V gives CDR1 MDHEN, CDR2 SYDVKM. Trimming removed 7 bases from V and 1 base from J, with 17 bases in between. This CDR3 region has 15 residues. In DNA, the CDR3 is TGTGCCAGCACCATCGGAGCTTTAGCATCCTACGAGCAGTACTTC. Protein product: CASTIGALASYEQYF.

The chain uses TRBV7-3 and TRBJ2-3; 8 bases agree with TRBD1. The germline gives CDR1 SGHTA, CDR2 FQGTGA. After removal of 4 bases from V and 5 bases from J, the junction contained 2 bases not matched to a gene. CDR3 size: 13 residues. This chain's CDR3 is CASSSTGGDTQYF. The DNA of the CDR3 is TGTGCCAGCAGCTCAACAGGGGGAGATACGCAGTATTTT.

The CDR3 loop is CASSTGLAGEQYF. In nucleotides, the CDR3 is TGTGCCAGTAGTACCGGACTAGCGGGAGAGCAGTACTTC. The V and J genes are TRBV19 and TRBJ2-7, with 12 positions matching TRBD2. Germline V CDR1 and CDR2: LNHDA, SQIVND (reference sequence). The CDR3 is 13 amino acids. With 4 bases clipped from V and 7 bases from J, the junction kept 2 bases outside the gene matches.

This chain joins TRBV10-3 and TRBJ2-1, with TRBD2 identical over 14 bases. The CDR3 contains 20 residues. Per the germline V gene, CDR1 is ENHRY and CDR2 is SYGVKD. V was clipped by 4 bases and J by 1 base; unmatched bases: 12. In DNA, the CDR3 is TGTGCCATCAGTGGGGACACCGGGACTAGCGGGAGTAAATCCTACAATGAGCAGTTCTTC. Protein product: CAISGDTGTSGSKSYNEQFF.

The V gene is TRBV19, the J gene TRBJ2-7; the match to TRBD2 covers 9 bases. CDR1 is LNHDA and CDR2 is SQIVND in the germline V gene (reference sequence). The junction had 6 bases not matched to a gene; V was cut back by 8 bases and J by 7 bases. This CDR3 region has 12 residues. CDR3 loop: CASLAGAREQYF. The CDR3 DNA reads as TGTGCCAGTTTAGCGGGAGCTCGGGAGCAGTACTTC.

This chain links TRBV5-6 with TRBJ2-7; the D gene is possibly TRBD2 (6 bases). The V end was cut by 3 bases, the J end by 0 bases, with 13 bases between. The CDR3 consists of 15 residues. Germline lookup yields CDR1 SGHDT and CDR2 YYEEEE. CDR3 sequence (DNA): TGTGCCAGCAGCTCGTCCGGGACTCTCTCCTACGAGCAGTACTTC. Its protein product is CASSSSGTLSYEQYF.

The V gene is TRBV18, the J gene TRBJ2-3; weak D call: TRBD1 (6 bases). The CDR3 covers 15 residues. Germline CDR1 KGHSH, CDR2 LQKENI. Trimming took off 5 bases at V and 1 base at J, with 13 bases between the two ends. CDR3: CASSTGQSRTDTQYF. The CDR3 DNA sequence: TGTGCCAGCTCAACAGGACAGTCCCGCACAGATACGCAGTATTTT.

The chain's CDR3 is CASSLGLRKQETQYF. The CDR3 nucleotides read TGCGCCAGCAGCTTGGGGTTACGGAAGCAAGAGACCCAGTACTTC. This sequence joins TRBV5-1 and TRBJ2-5; the D is unclear. This CDR3 spans 15 amino acids. V dropped 0 bases and J dropped 2 bases, with 11 bases sitting between them. Germline V gene data show CDR1 as SGHRS and CDR2 as YFSETQ.

The rearrangement joins TRBV7-9 to TRBJ1-5; D remains unclear. This CDR3 comprises 15 residues. In germline, CDR1 is SEHNR, CDR2 FQNEAQ (reference sequence). V lost 5 bases to trimming and J lost 2 bases, with 13 bases between them. The DNA for the CDR3 is TGTGCCAGCAGCCTAGGAACGTTGGGCAATCAGCCCCAGCATTTT. It encodes CASSLGTLGNQPQHF.

V and J are TRBV18 and TRBJ2-5; D is uncertain. Germline V gene data show CDR1 as KGHSH and CDR2 as LQKENI. The CDR3 runs 15 residues. V dropped 0 bases and J dropped 1 base, with 9 bases sitting between them. Here the CDR3 DNA reads TGTGCCAGCTCACCACCAAAGCGCGCCCAAGAGACCCAGTACTTC. This encodes CASSPPKRAQETQYF.

The rearrangement links TRBV7-6 to TRBJ2-3, with 9 positions matching TRBD1. After removal of 6 bases from V and 4 bases from J, the junction contained 14 bases not matched to a gene. Germline assignment: CDR1 SGHVS and CDR2 FNYEAQ. The CDR3 consists of 17 residues. CDR3 coding DNA: TGTGCCAGCAGTCCCCAGAGACAGGGGGTTTCGGCAGATACGCAGTATTTT. Protein: CASSPQRQGVSADTQYF.

The rearrangement links TRBV18 to TRBJ2-3; possible D gene TRBD2, 5 bases. The V end lost 3 bases, the J end lost 1 base, and 8 bases lay between the germline ends. The CDR3 runs 14 residues. Germline assignment: CDR1 KGHSH and CDR2 LQKENI. The CDR3 sequence is CASSPTEGTDTQYF. Written as DNA, the CDR3 is TGTGCCAGCTCACCGACGGAGGGCACAGATACGCAGTATTTT.